A selection of T cell receptor beta chains follows, all from one sample in a study of blood T cell repertoires in COVID-19. Some clones are missing from TCRdb's copy, which holds only in-frame ones; the method was immunoSEQ multiplex PCR. This table has about 210,000 clones, approximately 91% appearing once. Material for sequencing was peripheral blood. The receptors stem from a woman aged 40 to 49 with acute or convalescent COVID-19. Both conserved end residues are part of each CDR3. Each record gives: D gene, V gene, clone size, J gene, CDR3 DNA, CDR3 protein. The D gene is left open where the match is weak. Not all rows give a size; the values are once, few, many and, for expanded clones, a class.

d_gene: TRBD1
v_gene: TRBV4-2
abundance: NA
j_gene: TRBJ1-5
CDR3nt: TGTGCCAGCAGCCCGGTACAGGGGGGCAATCAGCCCCAGCATTTT
CDR3aa: CASSPVQGGNQPQHF

d_gene: TRBD2
v_gene: TRBV7-2
abundance: NA
j_gene: TRBJ2-2
CDR3nt: TGTGCCAGCAGGGCCAATAGCGGGGGGCCCACAGGGGAGCTGTTTTTT
CDR3aa: CASRANSGGPTGELFF

d_gene: NA
v_gene: TRBV30
abundance: once
j_gene: TRBJ1-5
CDR3nt: TGTGCCTGGAGTGCGGGGGACAATCAGCCCCAGCATTTT
CDR3aa: CAWSAGDNQPQHF

d_gene: NA
v_gene: TRBV2
abundance: NA
j_gene: TRBJ2-1
CDR3nt: TGTGCCAGCAGTGACGACAGGAGCTCCTACAATGAGCAGTTCTTC
CDR3aa: CASSDDRSSYNEQFF

d_gene: NA
v_gene: TRBV5-4
abundance: NA
j_gene: TRBJ1-1
CDR3nt: TGTGCCAGCAGACCCGGGTTGAACACTGAAGCTTTCTTT
CDR3aa: CASRPGLNTEAFF

d_gene: NA
v_gene: TRBV9
abundance: NA
j_gene: TRBJ1-4
CDR3nt: TGTGCCAGCAGCGTAGGGGGCAATCATGCAACTAATGAAAAACTGTTTTTT
CDR3aa: CASSVGGNHATNEKLFF

d_gene: TRBD1
v_gene: TRBV9
abundance: NA
j_gene: TRBJ2-3
CDR3nt: TGTGCCAGCAGCCCTGGGACAGCTAGCACAGATACGCAGTATTTT
CDR3aa: CASSPGTASTDTQYF

d_gene: NA
v_gene: TRBV21-1
abundance: NA
j_gene: TRBJ1-4
CDR3nt: TGTGCCAGCAGCAAACGGCGACAGGCTGAAAAACTGTTTTTT
CDR3aa: CASSKRRQAEKLFF

d_gene: NA
v_gene: TRBV18
abundance: NA
j_gene: TRBJ1-4
CDR3nt: TGTGCCAGCTCAAACGGAGGCCCCCATAATGAAAAACTGTTTTTT
CDR3aa: CASSNGGPHNEKLFF

d_gene: TRBD1
v_gene: TRBV5-1
abundance: once
j_gene: TRBJ1-2
CDR3nt: TGCGCCAGCAGCTCGTCTACAGGGGGCTATGGCTACACCTTC
CDR3aa: CASSSSTGGYGYTF

d_gene: NA
v_gene: TRBV5-1
abundance: many
j_gene: TRBJ1-5
CDR3nt: TGCGCCAGCAGCCTTGGCCAGGGCATAAGCAATCAGCCCCAGCATTTT
CDR3aa: CASSLGQGISNQPQHF

d_gene: NA
v_gene: TRBV19
abundance: NA
j_gene: TRBJ1-1
CDR3nt: TGTGCCAGTATTGACAGGCCGAACACTGAAGCTTTCTTT
CDR3aa: CASIDRPNTEAFF

d_gene: NA
v_gene: TRBV30
abundance: NA
j_gene: TRBJ1-1
CDR3nt: TGTGCCTGGACCCTTATTGGCTCGAACACTGAAGCTTTCTTT
CDR3aa: CAWTLIGSNTEAFF

d_gene: TRBD1
v_gene: TRBV7-3
abundance: NA
j_gene: TRBJ2-3
CDR3nt: TGTGCCAGCAGCTCATCCGGGACAGGGAGGGATACGCAGTATTTT
CDR3aa: CASSSSGTGRDTQYF

d_gene: TRBD1
v_gene: TRBV2
abundance: NA
j_gene: TRBJ2-5
CDR3nt: TGTGCCAGCAGAGCCCGGACAGGGGGCGTAGAGACCCAGTACTTC
CDR3aa: CASRARTGGVETQYF

d_gene: NA
v_gene: TRBV6-6
abundance: NA
j_gene: TRBJ1-2
CDR3nt: TGTGCCAGCAGCCCCGGAGGGCAGGCCTATGGCTACACCTTC
CDR3aa: CASSPGGQAYGYTF

d_gene: NA
v_gene: TRBV5-6
abundance: NA
j_gene: TRBJ2-2
CDR3nt: TGTGCCAGCAGCGTGACCCAGGCCTACGGGGAGCTGTTTTTT
CDR3aa: CASSVTQAYGELFF

d_gene: NA
v_gene: TRBV11-2
abundance: NA
j_gene: TRBJ1-2
CDR3nt: TGTGCCAGCAGCTTCTCAGGGCACTATGGCTACACCTTC
CDR3aa: CASSFSGHYGYTF

d_gene: TRBD1
v_gene: TRBV27
abundance: NA
j_gene: TRBJ1-3
CDR3nt: TGTGCCAGCAGTTCGACAGGGAAGCAGAGAAACACCATATATTTT
CDR3aa: CASSSTGKQRNTIYF

d_gene: NA
v_gene: TRBV9
abundance: NA
j_gene: TRBJ2-1
CDR3nt: TGTGCCAGCAGCGTAGGGGGGGACAATGAGCAGTTCTTC
CDR3aa: CASSVGGDNEQFF

d_gene: TRBD1
v_gene: TRBV6-5
abundance: NA
j_gene: TRBJ1-2
CDR3nt: TGTGCCAGCAGGAGGGGACAGTCAAACTATGGCTACACCTTC
CDR3aa: CASRRGQSNYGYTF

d_gene: NA
v_gene: TRBV19
abundance: NA
j_gene: TRBJ2-5
CDR3nt: TGTGCCAGTAGTATATCGGGGGGCAAAAAGACCCAGTACTTC
CDR3aa: CASSISGGKKTQYF

d_gene: TRBD1
v_gene: TRBV7-8
abundance: NA
j_gene: TRBJ1-5
CDR3nt: TGTGCCAGCAGCCAAGATCAGGGGGTTGGTCAGCCCCAGCATTTT
CDR3aa: CASSQDQGVGQPQHF

d_gene: NA
v_gene: TRBV27
abundance: NA
j_gene: TRBJ2-3
CDR3nt: TGTGCCAGCACCCCCCGGGGGTCCACAGATACGCAGTATTTT
CDR3aa: CASTPRGSTDTQYF

d_gene: TRBD1
v_gene: TRBV6-5
abundance: NA
j_gene: TRBJ1-6
CDR3nt: TGTGCCAGCAGAACGGACAGGGATAATTCACCCCTCCACTTT
CDR3aa: CASRTDRDNSPLHF

d_gene: NA
v_gene: TRBV5-1
abundance: once
j_gene: TRBJ1-2
CDR3nt: TGCGCCAGCAGACCTGGACAGAGCCCTAACTATGGCTACACCTTC
CDR3aa: CASRPGQSPNYGYTF

d_gene: TRBD1
v_gene: TRBV6-5
abundance: NA
j_gene: TRBJ1-4
CDR3nt: TGTGCCAGCAGTACTGGACAGGGGGCTTTTGAAAAACTGTTTTTT
CDR3aa: CASSTGQGAFEKLFF

d_gene: TRBD2
v_gene: TRBV5-4
abundance: NA
j_gene: TRBJ2-3
CDR3nt: TGTGCCAGCAGAACACTAGCGGGGGGCATGACCCCATCAGATACGCAGTATTTT
CDR3aa: CASRTLAGGMTPSDTQYF

d_gene: NA
v_gene: TRBV6-6
abundance: NA
j_gene: TRBJ2-4
CDR3nt: TGTGCCAGCAGCCCCGGACTAGCCAAAAACATTCAGTACTTC
CDR3aa: CASSPGLAKNIQYF

d_gene: NA
v_gene: TRBV19
abundance: NA
j_gene: TRBJ1-2
CDR3nt: TGTGCCAGTAGGCCGGGTGACAGTGCTAACTATGGCTACACCTTC
CDR3aa: CASRPGDSANYGYTF

d_gene: NA
v_gene: TRBV6-6
abundance: NA
j_gene: TRBJ1-2
CDR3nt: TGTGCCAGCAGATCCCTGCGGGGGCGAGTGTACTACACCTTC
CDR3aa: CASRSLRGRVYYTF

d_gene: TRBD1
v_gene: TRBV3-1/TRBV3-2
abundance: NA
j_gene: TRBJ1-1
CDR3nt: TGTGCCAGCAGCTTTTCAGGGGGTATGAACACTGAAGCTTTCTTT
CDR3aa: CASSFSGGMNTEAFF

d_gene: TRBD1
v_gene: TRBV7-2
abundance: NA
j_gene: TRBJ1-5
CDR3nt: TGTGCCAGCAGCCCCCGGGACAGGGGGCGGGAACAGCCCCAGCATTTT
CDR3aa: CASSPRDRGREQPQHF

d_gene: NA
v_gene: TRBV4-2
abundance: once
j_gene: TRBJ1-2
CDR3nt: TGTGCCAGCAGCCAAGGTGTCTTTGGCTACACCTTC
CDR3aa: CASSQGVFGYTF

d_gene: NA
v_gene: TRBV6-1
abundance: NA
j_gene: TRBJ1-1
CDR3nt: TGTGCCAGCAGTGAGGGAGGCCGTGAAGCTTTCTTT
CDR3aa: CASSEGGREAFF

d_gene: TRBD1
v_gene: TRBV19
abundance: NA
j_gene: TRBJ1-5
CDR3nt: TGTGCCAGTAGTGGGGACAGTAGCAATCAGCCCCAGCATTTT
CDR3aa: CASSGDSSNQPQHF

d_gene: NA
v_gene: TRBV21-1
abundance: NA
j_gene: TRBJ1-6
CDR3nt: TGTGCCAGCACTACAGGGTTAGGTTCACCCCTCCACTTT
CDR3aa: CASTTGLGSPLHF

d_gene: NA
v_gene: TRBV4-1
abundance: NA
j_gene: TRBJ1-1
CDR3nt: TGCGCCAGCAGCCTCCCACAGGGAAACACTGAAGCTTTCTTT
CDR3aa: CASSLPQGNTEAFF

d_gene: NA
v_gene: TRBV9
abundance: NA
j_gene: TRBJ1-6
CDR3nt: TGTGCCAGCAGCTGGCGAGGAATACCCTCCTATAATTCACCCCTCCACTTT
CDR3aa: CASSWRGIPSYNSPLHF

d_gene: NA
v_gene: TRBV10-1
abundance: NA
j_gene: TRBJ1-4
CDR3nt: TGCGCCAGCAGTGAGTCCGGCTCGGGAAGTGGAGAAAAACTGTTTTTT
CDR3aa: CASSESGSGSGEKLFF

d_gene: NA
v_gene: TRBV5-8
abundance: NA
j_gene: TRBJ2-3
CDR3nt: TGTGCCAGCAGCCCTTTGAGGCAGGAGGTGCAGTATTTT
CDR3aa: CASSPLRQEVQYF

d_gene: TRBD1
v_gene: TRBV7-8
abundance: NA
j_gene: TRBJ1-4
CDR3nt: TGTGCCAGCAGCTCAGAAGGACAGGGGGCAGTAAAACTGTTTTTT
CDR3aa: CASSSEGQGAVKLFF

d_gene: TRBD1
v_gene: TRBV5-8
abundance: NA
j_gene: TRBJ2-1
CDR3nt: TGTGCCAGCAGCTTACGACAGGGTGAAGGTGAGCAGTTCTTC
CDR3aa: CASSLRQGEGEQFF

d_gene: TRBD1
v_gene: TRBV5-1
abundance: few
j_gene: TRBJ1-3
CDR3nt: TGCGCCAGCAGCTCAGACAGGGCTGGAAACACCATATATTTT
CDR3aa: CASSSDRAGNTIYF

d_gene: TRBD1
v_gene: TRBV7-2
abundance: NA
j_gene: TRBJ2-2
CDR3nt: TGTGCCAGCAGCCCGAGGACAGGGATAAACACCGGGGAGCTGTTTTTT
CDR3aa: CASSPRTGINTGELFF